This entry features one T cell receptor beta chain sequence. Its antigen is unknown. The sample belongs to a study of OX40 agonist ivuxolimab in advanced cancers. Across the study: The treatment was a fully human IgG2 OX40 agonist, ivuxolimab.

The CDR3 runs 12 residues. V lost 2 bases and J lost 4, with 4 bases in between. Germline lookup yields CDR1 SGHTA and CDR2 FQGNSA. This table comes from immunoSEQ multiplex PCR, and its TCRdb copy is limited to in-frame clones, with some not included. There are tens of thousands of clones in the sample; about 90% occur only once, and roughly 4.9% lies in the top ten. Study-level results: Expanded clones tended on average to be more numerous among CD8+ T cells than CD4+. Both CD4+ and CD8+ T cell populations in blood had undergone clonal expansion by week 6 at 0.1 to 3.0 mg/kg. Among patients with partial responses at 0.1-3.0 mg/kg, clonal expansion was among the lowest.

This receptor was obtained from an adult with an advanced solid tumor such as melanoma, head and neck, liver or kidney cancer. This rearrangement joins TRBV7-2 to TRBJ2-3; D gene unclear. Source: CD4+ or CD8+ T cells sorted from blood, taken in a trial of the OX40 agonist ivuxolimab. Written as DNA, the CDR3 is TGTGCCAGCAGCTTATTCCCAGATACGCAGTATTTT. It encodes CASSLFPDTQYF.